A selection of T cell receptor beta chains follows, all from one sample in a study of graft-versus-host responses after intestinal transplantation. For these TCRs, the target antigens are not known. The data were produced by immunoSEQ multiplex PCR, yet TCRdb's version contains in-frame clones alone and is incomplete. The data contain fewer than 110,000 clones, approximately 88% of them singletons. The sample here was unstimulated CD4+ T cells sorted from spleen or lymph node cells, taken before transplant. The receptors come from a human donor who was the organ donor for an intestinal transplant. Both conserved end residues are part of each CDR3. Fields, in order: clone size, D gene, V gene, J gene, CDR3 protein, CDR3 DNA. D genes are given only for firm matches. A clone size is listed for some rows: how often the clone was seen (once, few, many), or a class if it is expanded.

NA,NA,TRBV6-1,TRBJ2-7,CASSGQGGHYEQYF,TGTGCCAGCAGTGGGCAGGGTGGTCACTACGAGCAGTACTTC
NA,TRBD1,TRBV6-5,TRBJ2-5,CASTIGGWGTQYF,TGTGCCAGCACGATAGGGGGCTGGGGGACCCAGTACTTC
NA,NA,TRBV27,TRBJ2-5,CASSLSIWQGIETQYF,TGTGCCAGCAGTTTATCGATCTGGCAGGGCATAGAGACCCAGTACTTC
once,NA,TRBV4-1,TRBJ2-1,CASSQRQDNEQFF,TGCGCCAGCAGCCAAAGACAGGACAATGAGCAGTTCTTC
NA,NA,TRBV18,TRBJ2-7,CASSPPSRAEQYF,TGTGCCAGCTCACCCCCATCCAGGGCCGAGCAGTACTTC
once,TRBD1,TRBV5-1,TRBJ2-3,CASSLARGQGTDTQYF,TGCGCCAGCAGCTTGGCTCGGGGACAGGGCACAGATACGCAGTATTTT
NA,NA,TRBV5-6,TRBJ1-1,CASLADTEAFF,TGTGCCAGCTTGGCGGACACTGAAGCTTTCTTT
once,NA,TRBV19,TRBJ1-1,CASNPGIRTEAFF,TGTGCCAGTAATCCAGGGATCAGAACTGAAGCTTTCTTT
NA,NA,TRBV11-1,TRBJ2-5,CASSLGKKETQYF,TGTGCCAGCAGCTTAGGAAAGAAAGAGACCCAGTACTTC
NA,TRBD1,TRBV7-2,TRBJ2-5,CASSYHGTVQETQYF,TGTGCCAGCAGCTACCATGGGACAGTTCAAGAGACCCAGTACTTC
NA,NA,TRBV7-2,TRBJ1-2,CASSLSALRASGEYGYTF,TGTGCCAGCAGCTTGAGCGCCCTAAGGGCCTCGGGGGAGTATGGCTACACCTTC
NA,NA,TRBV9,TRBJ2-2,CASSTGTGELFF,TGTGCCAGCAGCACCGGGACCGGGGAGCTGTTTTTT
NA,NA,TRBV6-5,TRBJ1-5,CASSGSLGGWQPQHF,TGTGCCAGCAGTGGTTCTTTGGGGGGCTGGCAGCCCCAGCATTTT
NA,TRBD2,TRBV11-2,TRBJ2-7,CASSLTSGRPGEQYF,TGTGCCAGCAGCTTGACTAGCGGGAGGCCGGGGGAGCAGTACTTC
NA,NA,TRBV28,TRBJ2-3,CASSIVHTDTQYF,TGTGCCAGCAGTATCGTCCACACAGATACGCAGTATTTT
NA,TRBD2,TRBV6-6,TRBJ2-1,CASSRTRFNEQFF,TGTGCCAGCAGTCGGACTAGATTCAATGAGCAGTTCTTC
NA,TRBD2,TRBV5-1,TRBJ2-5,CASSLSASGVAETQYF,TGCGCCAGCAGCTTGTCTGCTAGCGGGGTCGCGGAGACCCAGTACTTC
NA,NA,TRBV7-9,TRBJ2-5,CASSLVGGRETQYF,TGTGCCAGCAGCTTAGTCGGGGGGCGGGAGACCCAGTACTTC
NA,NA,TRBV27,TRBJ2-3,CASIPLWGGTISTDTQYF,TGTGCCAGCATCCCGCTCTGGGGCGGAACCATAAGCACAGATACGCAGTATTTT
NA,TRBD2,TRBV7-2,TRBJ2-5,CASSMSGVETQYF,TGTGCCAGCAGCATGAGCGGGGTGGAGACCCAGTACTTC
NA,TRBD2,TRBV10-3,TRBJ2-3,CAISEGLAGGPGTDTQYF,TGTGCCATCAGTGAGGGACTAGCGGGAGGGCCCGGCACAGATACGCAGTATTTT
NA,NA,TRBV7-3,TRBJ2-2,CASSLTANTGELFF,TGTGCCAGCAGCTTGACAGCGAACACCGGGGAGCTGTTTTTT
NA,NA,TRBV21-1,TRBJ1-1,CASSKLGIPEAFF,TGTGCCAGCAGCAAATTAGGGATCCCTGAAGCTTTCTTT
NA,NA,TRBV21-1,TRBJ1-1,CASSKRFPTGGGVEAFF,TGTGCCAGCAGCAAACGCTTTCCAACAGGGGGCGGGGTTGAAGCTTTCTTT
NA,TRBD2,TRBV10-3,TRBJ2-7,CAISEALAGDSPYEQYF,TGTGCCATCAGTGAGGCGTTAGCGGGAGACAGTCCCTACGAGCAGTACTTC
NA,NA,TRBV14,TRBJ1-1,CASSQEDRLITEAFF,TGTGCCAGCAGCCAAGAGGACAGATTAATCACTGAAGCTTTCTTT
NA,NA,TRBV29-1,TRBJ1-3,CSVDSSGNTIYF,TGCAGCGTCGACAGCTCTGGAAACACCATATATTTT
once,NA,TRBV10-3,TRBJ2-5,CAISDRETQYF,TGTGCCATCAGTGATAGAGAGACCCAGTACTTC
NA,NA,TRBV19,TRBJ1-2,CASSIWGANYGYTF,TGTGCCAGTAGTATATGGGGGGCAAACTATGGCTACACCTTC
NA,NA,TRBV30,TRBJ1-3,CAWERGPGNTIYF,TGTGCCTGGGAGAGGGGTCCTGGAAACACCATATATTTT
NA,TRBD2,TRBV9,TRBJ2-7,CASSVGTSGSYEQYF,TGTGCCAGCAGCGTAGGGACTAGCGGGAGCTACGAGCAGTACTTC
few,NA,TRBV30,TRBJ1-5,CAWSVGQFNQPQHF,TGTGCCTGGAGTGTAGGTCAGTTCAATCAGCCCCAGCATTTT